The 11 T cell receptor beta chains listed next were all sequenced from one sample in a study of blood T cell repertoires in COVID-19. Profiling relied on immunoSEQ multiplex PCR, and the TCRdb table lists in-frame clones only, not all of them. Altogether approximately 210,000 clones are present, around four fifths being singletons, with the ten largest covering 8% to 11%. Sequencing was performed on peripheral blood. All receptors come from a woman of 80 years or more with COVID-19, enrolled during active disease.

The V call is TRBV4-3, the J call TRBJ2-1; 9 bases fit TRBD2. CDR1 is LGHNA and CDR2 is YSLEER in the germline V gene. Trimming at V came to 1 base and at J to 2 bases, leaving 9 bases not matched to a gene. The CDR3 is 18 residues long. The CDR3 spells CASSQGQVAGEPYNEQFF. The CDR3 DNA reads as TGCGCCAGCAGCCAAGGCCAGGTAGCGGGGGAGCCCTACAATGAGCAGTTCTTC.

The rearrangement joins TRBV28 to TRBJ1-1; D is unresolved. This CDR3 has 13 residues. V was cut by 6 bases and J by 13 bases, with 21 bases left in between. Per the germline V gene, CDR1 is MDHEN and CDR2 is SYDVKM. The CDR3 DNA reads as TGTGCCAGCAGCTTAGGTGGGCGCAGGAGGGATTTCTTT. Amino acid sequence: CASSLGGRRRDFF. Using reference TRBV28 and TRBJ1-1 for the parts outside the CDR3, the full variable domain is DVKVTQSSRYLVKRTGEKVFLECVQDMDHENMFWYRQDPGLGLRLIYFSYDVKMKEKGDIPEGYSVSREKKERFSLILESASTNQTSMYLCASSLGGRRRDFFGQGTRLTVV.

V usage is TRBV6-6 and J usage is TRBJ1-2; D is perhaps TRBD1 (5 bases). In germline, CDR1 is MNHNY, CDR2 SVGAGI (reference sequence). The CDR3 spans 13 residues. The germline V and J ends were trimmed by 7 bases and 14 bases, with 23 bases remaining between them. The CDR3 protein is CASTLINTGRGTF. The CDR3, as DNA: TGTGCCAGCACCCTAATCAACACAGGACGGGGGACCTTC.

This clone is a singleton in its sample. This rearrangement joins TRBV3-1 (or the pseudogene TRBV3-2) to TRBJ2-1; D is ambiguous. V lost 4 bases and J lost 10, with 17 bases in between. This CDR3 has 14 residues. Per the germline V gene, CDR1 is LGHDT and CDR2 is YNNKEL (reference sequence). The CDR3 loop is CASSPAVGVYEQFF. The CDR3 nucleotides are TGTGCCAGCAGCCCTGCCGTCGGTGTCTACGAGCAGTTCTTC.

This CDR3 reads CASSPGTGSSYEQYV. The CDR3 DNA is TGTGCCAGCAGCCCTGGGACAGGTTCGTCCTACGAGCAGTACGTC. The chain employs TRBV11-3 and TRBJ2-7, with TRBD1 identical over 8 bases. Per the germline V gene, CDR1 is SGHNT and CDR2 is YENEEA. The CDR3 loop spans 15 amino acids. V lost 5 bases and J lost 1; bases outside the gene matches: 7.

This chain uses TRBV29-1 with TRBJ1-4; no clear D gene. CDR1 and CDR2 from the germline V gene are SQVTM and ANQGSEA. Trimming pared 4 bases from V and 7 bases from J, leaving 10 bases between. The CDR3 is made up of 12 amino acids. The CDR3 region is CSVVGGSEKLFF. CDR3 in DNA: TGCAGCGTTGTAGGAGGCAGTGAAAAACTGTTTTTT.

V usage is TRBV9 and J usage is TRBJ1-5, with D hard to call. The germline V and J ends were trimmed by 3 bases and 4 bases, with 11 bases remaining between them. The CDR3 has 14 amino acids. From germline, CDR1 is SGDLS and CDR2 YYNGEE. CDR3 DNA sequence: TGTGCCAGCAGCGCGGGAGGTGGGAATCAGCCCCAGCATTTT. The encoded protein is CASSAGGGNQPQHF.

CDR3 sequence: CASSFLVKTGGPYGYTF. The DNA for the CDR3 is TGTGCCAGCAGTTTTCTCGTAAAAACAGGGGGACCCTATGGCTACACCTTC. V is TRBV28 and J is TRBJ1-2, with 8 bases fitting TRBD1. This CDR3 region has 17 residues. Germline trimming cut 3 bases from V and 4 bases from J; bases unmatched to any gene: 13. Germline CDR1 and CDR2: MDHEN and SYDVKM.

The chain carries TRBV28 and TRBJ1-2; 11 nucleotides line up with TRBD1. This CDR3 contains 15 residues. Germline CDR1 is MDHEN and CDR2 is SYDVKM. Trimming took 5 bases from V and 5 from J; bases not matched to a gene: 7. CDR3 sequence: CASSRSGTGGYGYTF. CDR3 in DNA: TGTGCCAGCAGTCGCTCCGGGACAGGGGGTTATGGCTACACCTTC.

This chain links TRBV5-6 with TRBJ1-5, with 9 bases identical to TRBD1. Germline CDR1 reads SGHDT; CDR2 reads YYEEEE. With 0 bases clipped from V and 9 bases from J, the junction kept 10 bases outside the gene matches. The CDR3 length is 16 residues. This CDR3 reads CASSLAGTGTSRPQHF. The DNA for the CDR3 is TGTGCCAGCAGCTTGGCCGGGACAGGGACGTCGAGGCCCCAGCATTTT. The variable domain in full, with the rest retrieved from reference TRBV5-6 and TRBJ1-5, is DAGVTQSPTHLIKTRGQQVTLRCSPKSGHDTVSWYQQALGQGPQFIFQYYEEEERQRGNFPDRFSGHQFPNYSSELNVNALLLGDSALYLCASSLAGTGTSRPQHFGDGTRLSIL.

The V gene is TRBV20-1, the J gene TRBJ2-3; D gene ambiguous. The CDR3 totals 15 residues. The V end was cut by 3 bases, the J end by 3 bases, with 16 bases between. Germline-derived CDR1 and CDR2 are DFQATT and SNEGSKA (reference sequence). Here the CDR3 DNA reads TGCAGTGCTAGTCGGGTTGAGAAAGGTACAGATACGCAGTATTTT. Translating it yields CSASRVEKGTDTQYF.